A single sample gave rise to the 2 T cell receptor beta chains below, sequenced in a study of CD8 T cells in ankylosing spondylitis. TCRdb fed the 5' RACE reads into MiXCR, producing one record per CDR3 protein. The sample lists about 160,000 distinct CDR3 sequences, about 16% occurring once. Sequenced sample: blood, either unsorted or a sorted T cell fraction (not recorded which). Every receptor here comes from a male donor with ankylosing spondylitis or in good health (not recorded which).

This clonotype is a singleton in its sample. The V gene is TRBV2, the J gene TRBJ2-1; 13 bases align to TRBD2. V lost 10 bases and J lost 0; bases outside the gene matches: 18. The CDR3 consists of 20 residues. Germline CDR1 and CDR2: SNHLY and FYNNEI. Written as DNA, the CDR3 is TGTGCCACTACTTTAAAGGGACTAGCGGGAAGGTTGCCCTCCTACAATGAGCAGTTCTTC. Its translation: CATTLKGLAGRLPSYNEQFF.

In its sample, this clonotype was seen a few times. This sequence joins TRBV5-1 and TRBJ2-7; 10 nucleotides match TRBD2. Germline CDR1 SGHRS, CDR2 YFSETQ. V gave up 0 bases and J gave up 2 bases; unmatched junction bases: 5. The CDR3 totals 16 residues. CDR3 protein: CASSLETSGTPYEQYF. As DNA, the CDR3 is TGCGCCAGCAGCTTGGAAACTAGCGGGACCCCCTACGAGCAGTACTTC.